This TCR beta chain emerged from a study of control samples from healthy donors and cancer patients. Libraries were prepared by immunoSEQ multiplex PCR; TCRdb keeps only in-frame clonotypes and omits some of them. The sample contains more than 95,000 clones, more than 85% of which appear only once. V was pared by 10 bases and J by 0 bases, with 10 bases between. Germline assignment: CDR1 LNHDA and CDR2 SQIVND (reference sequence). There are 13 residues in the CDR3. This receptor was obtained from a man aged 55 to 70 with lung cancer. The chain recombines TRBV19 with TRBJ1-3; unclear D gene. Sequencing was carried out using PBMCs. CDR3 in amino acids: CATHWTSGNTIYF. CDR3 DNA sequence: TGTGCCACCCACTGGACCTCTGGAAACACCATATATTTT.